This TCR beta chain emerged from a study of human T cells and chemical hapten exposure. The V end was cut by 1 base, the J end by 3 bases, with 13 bases between. Germline values: CDR1 SGHVS, CDR2 FQNEAQ. This CDR3 spans 15 amino acids. Time point indicated: pre-sensitization, week 0. As for treatment: therapeutic diphenylcyclopropenone sensitization with weekly scalp DPC. This clonotype was detected ten times or more. TCRdb re-called the RACE reads with MiXCR, one entry per CDR3 protein. The sample holds under 100,000 distinct CDR3 sequences, around 7.9% seen once. This receptor was identified in a man aged 35 to 55 with alopecia areata. Some clones in this sample may be carry-over from other donors' samples. The V call is TRBV7-8, the J call TRBJ2-7; either TRBD1 or TRBD2 may fit D (5 bases each). The sample was whole blood, taken in connection with sensitization to the hapten diphenylcyclopropenone (DPC). The chain's CDR3 is CASSLVPGPHYEQYF. The CDR3 nucleotides read TGTGCCAGCAGCTTAGTTCCGGGACCGCACTACGAGCAGTACTTC.